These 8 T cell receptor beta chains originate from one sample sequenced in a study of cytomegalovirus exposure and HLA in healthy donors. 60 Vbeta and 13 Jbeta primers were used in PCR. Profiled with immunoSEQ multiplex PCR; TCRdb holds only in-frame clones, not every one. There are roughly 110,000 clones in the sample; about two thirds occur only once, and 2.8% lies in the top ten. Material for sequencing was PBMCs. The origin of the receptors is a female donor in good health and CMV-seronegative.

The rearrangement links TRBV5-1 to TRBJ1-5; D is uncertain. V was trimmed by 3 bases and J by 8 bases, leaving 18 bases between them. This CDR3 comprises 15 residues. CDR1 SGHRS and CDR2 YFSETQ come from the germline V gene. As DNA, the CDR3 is TGCGCCAGCAGCTGGTCGGCAGGCCCTTCGGAGCCCCAGCATTTT. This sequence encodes CASSWSAGPSEPQHF.

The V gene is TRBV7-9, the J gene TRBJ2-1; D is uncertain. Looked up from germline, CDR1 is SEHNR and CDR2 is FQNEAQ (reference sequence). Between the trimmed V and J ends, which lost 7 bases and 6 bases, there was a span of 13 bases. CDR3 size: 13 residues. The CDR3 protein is CASINSNVNEQFF. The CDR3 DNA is TGTGCCAGCATCAATAGTAATGTCAATGAGCAGTTCTTC.

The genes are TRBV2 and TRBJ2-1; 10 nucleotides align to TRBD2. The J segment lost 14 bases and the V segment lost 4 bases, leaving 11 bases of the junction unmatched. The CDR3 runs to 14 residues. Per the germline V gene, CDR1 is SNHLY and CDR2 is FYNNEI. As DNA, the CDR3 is TGTGCCAGCAGTGGAGGACTAGCGGAGGGGAGTGAGTTCTTC. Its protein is CASSGGLAEGSEFF.

Here the CDR3 DNA reads TGTGCCAGCAGTTACGGCGGTTCTCCTGGGGAAAAACTGTTTTTT. Protein product: CASSYGGSPGEKLFF. The chain carries TRBV6-6 and TRBJ1-4; unclear D gene. Deletions cut 2 bases from V and 8 bases from J, with 15 bases between. Germline CDR1 reads MNHNY; CDR2 reads SVGAGI (reference sequence). This CDR3 region has 15 residues.

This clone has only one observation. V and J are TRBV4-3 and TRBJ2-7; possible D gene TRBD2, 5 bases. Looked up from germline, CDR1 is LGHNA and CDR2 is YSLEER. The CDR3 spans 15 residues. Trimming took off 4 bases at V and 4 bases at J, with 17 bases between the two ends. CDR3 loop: CASSLSRGLGYEQYF. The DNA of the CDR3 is TGCGCCAGCAGCCTAAGTAGAGGGTTGGGGTACGAGCAGTACTTC.

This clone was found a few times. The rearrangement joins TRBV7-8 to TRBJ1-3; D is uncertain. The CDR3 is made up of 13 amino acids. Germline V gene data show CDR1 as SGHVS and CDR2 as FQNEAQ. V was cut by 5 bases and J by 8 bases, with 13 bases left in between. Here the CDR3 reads CASSPRLGHTIYF. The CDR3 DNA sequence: TGTGCCAGCAGCCCGCGGCTTGGTCACACCATATATTTT.

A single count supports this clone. This CDR3 is CASRQDRRGNQPQHF. The CDR3 nucleotides are TGTGCCAGCAGGCAGGACCGACGGGGTAATCAGCCCCAGCATTTT. The V and J genes are TRBV6-5 and TRBJ1-5; D remains ambiguous. V lost 6 bases, J lost 4 bases, and 16 bases lay in between. This CDR3 comprises 15 residues. CDR1 is MNHEY and CDR2 is SVGAGI in the germline V gene.

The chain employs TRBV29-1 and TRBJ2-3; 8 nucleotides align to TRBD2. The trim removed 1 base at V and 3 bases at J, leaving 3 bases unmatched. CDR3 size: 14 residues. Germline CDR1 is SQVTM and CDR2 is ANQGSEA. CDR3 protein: CSVEGERETDTQYF. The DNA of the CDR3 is TGCAGCGTTGAAGGGGAGCGGGAGACAGATACGCAGTATTTT.